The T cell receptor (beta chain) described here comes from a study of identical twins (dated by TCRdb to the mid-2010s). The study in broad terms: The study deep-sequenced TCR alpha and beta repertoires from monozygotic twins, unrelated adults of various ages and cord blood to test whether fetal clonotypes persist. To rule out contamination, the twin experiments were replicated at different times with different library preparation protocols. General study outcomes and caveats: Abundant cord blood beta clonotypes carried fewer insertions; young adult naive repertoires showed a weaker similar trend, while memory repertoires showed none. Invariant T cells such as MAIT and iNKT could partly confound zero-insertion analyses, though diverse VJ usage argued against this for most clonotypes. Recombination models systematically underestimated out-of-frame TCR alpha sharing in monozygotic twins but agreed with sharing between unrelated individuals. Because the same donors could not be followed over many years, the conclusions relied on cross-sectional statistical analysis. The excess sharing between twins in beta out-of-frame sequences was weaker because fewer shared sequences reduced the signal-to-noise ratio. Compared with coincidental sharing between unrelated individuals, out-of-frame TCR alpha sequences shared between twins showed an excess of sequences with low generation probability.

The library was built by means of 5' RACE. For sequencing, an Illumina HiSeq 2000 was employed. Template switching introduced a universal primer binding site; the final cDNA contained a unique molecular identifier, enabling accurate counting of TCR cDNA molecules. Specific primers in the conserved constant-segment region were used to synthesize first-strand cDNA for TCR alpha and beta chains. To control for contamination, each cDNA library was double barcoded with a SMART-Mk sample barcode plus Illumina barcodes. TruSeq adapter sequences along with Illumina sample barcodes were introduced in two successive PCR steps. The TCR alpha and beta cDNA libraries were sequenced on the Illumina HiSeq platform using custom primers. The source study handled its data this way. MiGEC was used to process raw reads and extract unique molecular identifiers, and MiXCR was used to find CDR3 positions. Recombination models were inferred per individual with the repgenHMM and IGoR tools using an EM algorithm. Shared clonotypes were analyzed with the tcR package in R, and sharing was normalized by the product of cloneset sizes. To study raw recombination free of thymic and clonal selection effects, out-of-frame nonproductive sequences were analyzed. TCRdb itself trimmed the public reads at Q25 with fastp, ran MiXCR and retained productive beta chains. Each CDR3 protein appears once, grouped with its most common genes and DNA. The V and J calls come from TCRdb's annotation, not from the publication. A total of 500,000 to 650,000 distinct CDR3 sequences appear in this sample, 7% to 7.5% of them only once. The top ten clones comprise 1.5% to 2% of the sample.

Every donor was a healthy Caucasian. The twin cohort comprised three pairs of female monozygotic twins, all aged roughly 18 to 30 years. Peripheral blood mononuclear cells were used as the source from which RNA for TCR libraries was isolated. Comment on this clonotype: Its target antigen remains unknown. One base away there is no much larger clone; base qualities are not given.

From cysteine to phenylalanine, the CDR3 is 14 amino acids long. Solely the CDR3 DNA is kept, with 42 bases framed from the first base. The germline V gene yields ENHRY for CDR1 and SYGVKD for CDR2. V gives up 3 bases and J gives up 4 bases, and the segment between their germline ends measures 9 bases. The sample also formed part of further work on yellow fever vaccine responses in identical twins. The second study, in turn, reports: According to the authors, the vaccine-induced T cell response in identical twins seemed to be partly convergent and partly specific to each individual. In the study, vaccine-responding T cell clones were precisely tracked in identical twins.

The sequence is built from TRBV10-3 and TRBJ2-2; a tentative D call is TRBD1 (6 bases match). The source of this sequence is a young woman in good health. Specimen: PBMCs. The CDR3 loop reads CAISDRGITGELFF. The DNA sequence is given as TGTGCCATCAGTGACAGGGGTATCACCGGGGAGCTGTTTTTT.